These 24 T cell receptor beta chains share one sample of origin, sequenced in a study of early T cells in non-severe SARS-CoV-2 infection. TCRdb processed the 5' RACE reads anew with MiXCR; each CDR3 protein has one entry. Among 30,000 or so distinct CDR3 sequences listed, roughly 4.3% were seen once. The sequenced sample consisted of whole blood. The receptors originated from an adult who was a healthcare worker with PCR-confirmed SARS-CoV-2 infection or an uninfected control (not recorded which).

This clonotype was found a few times. The rearrangement links TRBV24-1 to TRBJ2-2; no firm D call. Germline V gene lookup returns CDR1 KGHDR and CDR2 SFDVKD. Trimming took 3 bases from V and 5 from J, leaving 12 bases between them. This CDR3 is 15 amino acids long. This CDR3 reads CATSDPSVLTGELFF. In DNA form, the CDR3 reads TGTGCCACCAGTGATCCGTCAGTCCTTACCGGGGAGCTGTTTTTT.

This clonotype appeared many times. The V and J genes are TRBV6-5 and TRBJ2-5; no clear D gene. V lost 6 bases to trimming and J lost 4 bases, with 15 bases between them. CDR3 size: 14 residues. Germline-derived CDR1 and CDR2 are MNHEY and SVGAGI. The CDR3 DNA sequence: TGTGCCAGCAGCCGTACTGGGATAGGAGAGACCCAGTACTTC. As protein: CASSRTGIGETQYF.

The chain joins TRBV18 to TRBJ1-2, with D uncertain. The V and J ends lost 6 bases and 0 bases respectively, with 8 bases between them. The CDR3 runs to 13 residues. The germline CDR1 and CDR2 sequences are KGHSH and LQKENI. The CDR3 here is CASSLDANYGYTF. In DNA form, the CDR3 reads TGTGCCAGCTCCTTAGATGCTAACTATGGCTACACCTTC.

This clonotype was seen many times. The CDR3 DNA reads as TGTGCCAGCAGCTTAGACCCCACGGGAGGCAGGATTAATGAAAAACTGTTTTTT. This gives the protein CASSLDPTGGRINEKLFF. The rearrangement uses TRBV7-9 and TRBJ1-4, with no clear D. CDR1 and CDR2 (germline): SEHNR, FQNEAQ (reference sequence). The CDR3 covers 18 residues. The V and J ends lost 1 base and 4 bases respectively, with 19 bases between them.

This clonotype was found many times. The V and J genes are TRBV19 and TRBJ2-6; D is perhaps TRBD2 (6 bases). Per germline, CDR1 LNHDA and CDR2 SQIVND (reference sequence). V lost 3 bases and J lost 0, with 15 bases in between. The CDR3 is 18 amino acids. The DNA for the CDR3 is TGTGCCAGTAGTATTATTTCGGGGGATACCTCTGGGGCCAACGTCCTGACTTTC. It yields the protein CASSIISGDTSGANVLTF.

This clonotype has at least ten counts. The V call is TRBV7-2, the J call TRBJ2-7, with TRBD1 matching over 7 bases. This CDR3 contains 15 residues. The V and J ends lost 5 bases and 4 bases, in that order; junction bases with no gene match: 11. Germline lookup yields CDR1 SGHTA and CDR2 FQGNSA. In DNA form, the CDR3 reads TGTGCCAGCAGCCCTAGCAGGGGGACGATGTACGAGCAGTACTTC. Its protein is CASSPSRGTMYEQYF.

This clonotype came up many times. The J gene is TRBJ2-3, the V gene TRBV12-3 or TRBV12-4; 9 bases match TRBD2. Losses at the gene ends were 3 bases for V and 4 bases for J; bases not matched to a gene: 8. The CDR3 is 16 residues long. Written as DNA, the CDR3 is TGTGCCAGCAGTTTTGGAGCGGGGGGTCGGGCAGATACGCAGTATTTT. Amino acids: CASSFGAGGRADTQYF.

This clonotype was seen more than once but under ten times. The genes are TRBV12-3 or TRBV12-4 and TRBJ1-2; 8 bases line up with TRBD1. This CDR3 has 14 residues. The V and J ends lost 6 bases and 6 bases, in that order; junction bases with no gene match: 9. As DNA, the CDR3 is TGTGCCAGCAGACGAGACAGGGGCAGGCATGGCTACACCTTC. It specifies CASRRDRGRHGYTF.

There are many counts of this clonotype. The gene calls are TRBV7-2 and TRBJ1-1; 7 bases fit TRBD1. V was pared by 6 bases and J by 5 bases, with 6 bases of the junction left unmatched. The CDR3 length is 13 residues. Germline-derived CDR1 and CDR2 are SGHTA and FQGNSA. The CDR3 DNA follows: TGTGCCAGCAGGGCGACAGGGTGGACTGAAGCTTTCTTT. It is translated as CASRATGWTEAFF.

Many counts were recorded for this clonotype. The chain uses TRBV10-1 and TRBJ1-1; TRBD1 matches 8 bases. The CDR3 runs to 15 residues. Trimming took 6 bases from V and 1 from J; bases not matched to a gene: 7. Germline assignment: CDR1 WNHNN and CDR2 SYGVQD (reference sequence). The CDR3 sequence: CASSEGQAPNTEAFF. Written as DNA, the CDR3 is TGCGCCAGCAGCGAGGGACAGGCGCCGAACACTGAAGCTTTCTTT.

The chain employs TRBV11-2 and TRBJ2-3, with D possibly TRBD2 on 6 matching bases. CDR1 SGHAT and CDR2 FQNNGV come from the germline V gene. The V end lost 5 bases, the J end lost 1 base, and 22 bases lay between the germline ends. The CDR3 runs 18 residues. The CDR3: CASSRVGDSGVGTDTQYF. CDR3 DNA: TGTGCCAGCAGCCGGGTGGGGGACTCCGGGGTCGGCACAGATACGCAGTATTTT.

The chain joins TRBV5-1 to TRBJ1-1, with D unclear. This CDR3 has 13 amino acids. The V end was cut by 3 bases, the J end by 5 bases, with 11 bases between. The germline CDR1 and CDR2 sequences are SGHRS and YFSETQ. CDR3 region: CASSSDAKTEAFF. DNA of the CDR3: TGCGCCAGCAGCTCGGATGCGAAAACTGAAGCTTTCTTT.

There are many counts of this clonotype. The V call is TRBV11-2, the J call TRBJ2-5; 7 positions agree with TRBD2. This CDR3 has 14 amino acids. Germline-derived CDR1 and CDR2 are SGHAT and FQNNGV. V shed 5 bases and J 3 bases; nucleotides not matched to a gene: 6. The CDR3 sequence is CASSGFRGEETQYF. The DNA for the CDR3 is TGTGCCAGCAGCGGCTTCCGGGGGGAAGAGACCCAGTACTTC.

This clonotype was seen ten or more times. This rearrangement joins TRBV13 to TRBJ2-3, with a weak D call TRBD1 (6 bases). The CDR3 covers 11 residues. Germline V gene data show CDR1 as PRHDT and CDR2 as FYEKMQ (reference sequence). V lost 5 bases to trimming and J lost 11 bases, with 11 bases between them. The CDR3 nucleotides are TGTGCCAGCAGCCTGGGACACGGGCAGTATTTT. Residues: CASSLGHGQYF.

This clonotype was detected ten times or more. The chain is built from TRBV12-3 or TRBV12-4 and TRBJ2-3; either TRBD1 or TRBD2 may supply D (6 bases each). The V gene lost 3 bases and the J gene lost 0 bases, with 13 bases spanning the gap. The CDR3 spans 16 residues. The CDR3 nucleotides read TGTGCCAGCAGTTTTGATCGGGGGACAAGCACAGATACGCAGTATTTT. As protein: CASSFDRGTSTDTQYF.

This clonotype came up many times. The J gene is TRBJ2-5, the V gene TRBV7-8; tentatively, D is TRBD1 (6 bases). V lost 5 bases to trimming and J lost 4 bases, with 23 bases between them. The V gene's germline CDR1 is SGHVS and CDR2 FQNEAQ. This CDR3 contains 17 residues. CDR3 region: CASSPGARGGVRETQYF. CDR3 DNA: TGTGCCAGCAGCCCAGGGGCCCGTGGGGGAGTACGAGAGACCCAGTACTTC.

This clonotype has at least ten counts. The rearrangement uses TRBV19 and TRBJ2-3; 13 bases map to TRBD2. CDR1 is LNHDA and CDR2 is SQIVND in the germline V gene (reference sequence). The ends lost 5 bases at V and 1 base at J; junction bases unmatched: 9. The CDR3 extends over 18 amino acids. Written as DNA, the CDR3 is TGTGCCAGTAGTCCGGGACTAGCGGGACGGGTGGGCACAGATACGCAGTATTTT. Translation gives CASSPGLAGRVGTDTQYF. Full variable domain (remainder filled in from reference TRBV19 and TRBJ2-3): DGGITQSPKYLFRKEGQNVTLSCEQNLNHDAMYWYRQDPGQGLRLIYYSQIVNDFQKGDIAEGYSVSREKKESFPLTVTSAQKNPTAFYLCASSPGLAGRVGTDTQYFGPGTRLTVL.

The genes are TRBV19 and TRBJ2-1, with D perhaps matching TRBD1 (7 bases). The CDR3 length is 15 residues. Germline CDR1 and CDR2: LNHDA and SQIVND (reference sequence). Trimming left V 3 bases short and J 3 bases short, with 12 bases between. The CDR3 spells CASSIEQGGYNEQFF. The CDR3, as DNA: TGTGCCAGTAGTATCGAGCAGGGGGGCTACAATGAGCAGTTCTTC.

This clonotype was counted many times. The chain carries TRBV19 and TRBJ2-7, with 10 bases fitting TRBD2. The CDR3 has 15 amino acids. Trimming cost V 4 bases and J 4 bases; bases outside gene matches: 7. Germline loops: CDR1 LNHDA, CDR2 SQIVND (reference sequence). The CDR3 spells CASSSPASGSYEQYF. CDR3 DNA sequence: TGTGCCAGTAGTAGCCCCGCTAGCGGGAGTTACGAGCAGTACTTC. Looking up the rest from reference TRBV19 and TRBJ2-7 gives the full variable domain: DGGITQSPKYLFRKEGQNVTLSCEQNLNHDAMYWYRQDPGQGLRLIYYSQIVNDFQKGDIAEGYSVSREKKESFPLTVTSAQKNPTAFYLCASSSPASGSYEQYFGPGTRLTVT.

This chain uses TRBV5-4 with TRBJ2-1; TRBD1 matches at 12 bases. This CDR3 has 17 amino acids. Germline V CDR1 and CDR2: SGHNT, YYREEE (reference sequence). J lost 5 bases, V lost 4 bases, and 10 bases had no gene match. The CDR3 here is CASSHPGQGARHNEQFF. The CDR3 DNA reads as TGTGCCAGCAGCCACCCGGGACAGGGGGCGCGCCACAATGAGCAGTTCTTC.

This clonotype has at least ten counts. V gene TRBV24-1 combines with J gene TRBJ1-1; possibly TRBD1 for D (5 bases). Between the trimmed V and J ends, which lost 3 bases and 4 bases, there was a span of 8 bases. Germline V gene lookup returns CDR1 KGHDR and CDR2 SFDVKD. CDR3 length equals 13 residues. Here the CDR3 DNA reads TGTGCCACCAGTGATCCTACAGGCACTGAAGCTTTCTTT. Its protein product is CATSDPTGTEAFF.

This clonotype has a count of ten or more. The chain links TRBV11-3 to TRBJ2-5; 11 bases are shared with TRBD1. This CDR3 spans 15 amino acids. J gave up 3 bases and V 6 bases, and 6 bases lay outside the gene matches. CDR1 and CDR2 from the germline V gene are SGHNT and YENEEA. In DNA, the CDR3 is TGTGCCAGCAGGCCTGGGACAGGGGGTGAAGAGACCCAGTACTTC. It translates to CASRPGTGGEETQYF.

The table lists this clonotype with many counts. The gene calls are TRBV30 and TRBJ2-3; no reliable D call. CDR1 is GTSNPN and CDR2 is SVGIG in the germline V gene (reference sequence). The CDR3 runs 11 residues. V lost 0 bases to trimming and J lost 6 bases, with 4 bases between them. This CDR3 is CAWSVLDTQYF. CDR3 DNA: TGTGCCTGGAGTGTATTGGATACGCAGTATTTT.

Many counts were recorded for this clonotype. This sequence joins TRBV11-2 and TRBJ2-5; 12 bases are shared with TRBD2. CDR3 length equals 15 residues. The germline CDR1 and CDR2 sequences are SGHAT and FQNNGV. J gave up 5 bases and V 5 bases, and 6 bases lay outside the gene matches. CDR3 protein: CASSERLAGEETQYF. In nucleotides, the CDR3 is TGTGCCAGCAGCGAACGACTAGCGGGGGAGGAGACCCAGTACTTC.